The entry below describes one TCR beta chain. Its antigen remains unknown. Generated by immunoSEQ multiplex PCR, the TCRdb table keeps only in-frame clones and is missing some. The data contain approximately 140,000 clones, around 90% of them singletons. This specimen comes from a study of T cell responses to AZD1222 COVID-19 vaccine. Study details: It was second doses at about 4 or about 12 weeks that were pooled. Regarding the study as a whole: The CD4 TCRs associated with vaccination extended across spike and predominated at 160-218 and 743-854. Epitopes outside B.1.351 and B.1.1.7 mutated regions reportedly drew nearly half of spike TCRs.

Looked up from germline, CDR1 is SGDLS and CDR2 is YYNGEE. The CDR3 spans 16 residues. V gave up 0 bases and J gave up 8 bases; unmatched junction bases: 5. The sample was peripheral blood, taken on day 0 of AZD1222 vaccination. This chain joins TRBV9 and TRBJ2-1, with 13 bases matching TRBD2. This receptor was identified in an adult in good health. CDR3 loop: CASSVVLAGGVDEQFF. The CDR3 DNA is TGTGCCAGCAGCGTAGTACTAGCGGGAGGGGTGGATGAGCAGTTCTTC. Full variable domain (remainder filled in from reference TRBV9 and TRBJ2-1): DSGVTQTPKHLITATGQRVTLRCSPRSGDLSVYWYQQSLDQGLQFLIQYYNGEERAKGNILERFSAQQFPDLHSELNLSSLELGDSALYFCASSVVLAGGVDEQFFGPGTRLTVL.